Listed here is a single T cell receptor beta chain. Antigen unknown. These data belong to a study of a mutant IDH1 vaccine in newly diagnosed glioma. Looking at the study overall: Vaccine dosing followed radiotherapy by 4-6 weeks, or accompanied temozolomide cycles. Study-level points and caveats: Vaccine-induced responses were seen in more than 90% of patients, spanning several MHC alleles.

Method: immunoSEQ multiplex PCR; TCRdb's copy keeps in-frame clones and lacks some. The sample has 65,000 to 85,000 clones; more than 75% are singletons. There are 14 residues in the CDR3. V was cut by 2 bases and J by 11 bases, with 17 bases left in between. CDR1 and CDR2 (germline): SGHTS, YDEGEE. Time point noted: week 35, safety follow-up. What each vaccine dose contained was 300 ug of mutant IDH1 20-mer peptide, accompanied by topical imiquimod. The vaccination schedule gave patients eight doses in weeks 1, 3, 5, 7, 11, 15, 19 and 23. The receptor was isolated from a man aged 25-40 years with glioma. Sequenced material: PBMCs, taken from a glioma patient whose treatment included an IDH1 peptide vaccine. The rearrangement links TRBV5-8 to TRBJ1-5; D call uncertain. CDR3 DNA: TGTGCCAGCAGCTTATCGGGCTACGGCTGGGCCCAGCATTTT. It is translated as CASSLSGYGWAQHF. Based on the CDR3 plus reference TRBV5-8 and TRBJ1-5, the full variable domain is EAGVTQSPTHLIKTRGQQATLRCSPISGHTSVYWYQQALGLGLQFLLWYDEGEERNRGNFPPRFSGRQFPNYSSELNVNALELEDSALYLCASSLSGYGWAQHFGDGTRLSIL.